These 3 T cell receptor beta chains were sequenced from one sample in a study of a mutant IDH1 vaccine in newly diagnosed glioma. The time point is: week 47, end of study. In every dose of vaccine, 300 ug of mutant IDH1 20-mer peptide was given alongside topical imiquimod. Antigens for these TCRs are unknown. Repertoires were generated with immunoSEQ multiplex PCR, while TCRdb's copy carries only in-frame clones and drops some. The sample has tens of thousands of clones; around 83% are singletons. The specimen comprised PBMCs, sampled from a glioma patient whose treatment included an IDH1 peptide vaccine. The receptors derive from a man younger than 45 with glioma.

This chain links TRBV5-4 with TRBJ1-2; 9 bases fit TRBD1. Germline CDR1 is SGHNT and CDR2 is YYREEE (reference sequence). The length of the CDR3 is 17 residues. The V gene end was trimmed by 4 bases and the J gene end by 2 bases; junction bases not matched to a gene: 12. CDR3 sequence reads: CASSRDTTGGKNYGYTF. CDR3 DNA sequence: TGTGCCAGCAGCCGTGATACCACAGGGGGCAAGAACTATGGCTACACCTTC.

This rearrangement joins TRBV10-2 to TRBJ2-2; 9 bases line up with TRBD1. CDR1 is WSHSY, CDR2 SAAADI, per germline. The CDR3 covers 16 residues. The V and J ends lost 5 bases and 2 bases, in that order; junction bases with no gene match: 6. The CDR3 reads CASSQSGQGNTGELFF. In DNA form, the CDR3 reads TGCGCCAGCAGTCAATCGGGACAGGGCAACACCGGGGAGCTGTTTTTT.

This chain connects TRBV29-1 to TRBJ2-7; 9 bases agree with TRBD1. Germline-derived CDR1 and CDR2 are SQVTM and ANQGSEA. V trimming: 4 bases; J trimming: 3 bases; junction bases outside the gene matches: 4. The CDR3 length is 13 residues. CDR3 in amino acids: CSVARDRDYEQYF. In DNA form, the CDR3 reads TGCAGCGTTGCCCGGGACAGGGACTACGAGCAGTACTTC.